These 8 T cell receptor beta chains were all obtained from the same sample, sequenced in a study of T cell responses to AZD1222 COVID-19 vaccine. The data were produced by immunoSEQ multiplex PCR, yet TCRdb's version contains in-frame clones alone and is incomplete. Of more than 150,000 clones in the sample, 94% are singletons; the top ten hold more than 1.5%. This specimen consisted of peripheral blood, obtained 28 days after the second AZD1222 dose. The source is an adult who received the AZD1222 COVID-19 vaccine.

CDR3 protein: CASSKSGDRSDGYTF. CDR3 sequence (DNA): TGTGCCAGTAGTAAATCCGGGGACAGGAGCGATGGCTACACCTTC. This chain uses TRBV19 with TRBJ1-2, with 8 positions matching TRBD1. The CDR3 covers 15 residues. Trimming at V came to 4 bases and at J to 6 bases, leaving 10 bases not matched to a gene. The germline V gene encodes CDR1 LNHDA and CDR2 SQIVND (reference sequence). Combining the CDR3 with reference TRBV19 and TRBJ1-2 gives the whole variable domain DGGITQSPKYLFRKEGQNVTLSCEQNLNHDAMYWYRQDPGQGLRLIYYSQIVNDFQKGDIAEGYSVSREKKESFPLTVTSAQKNPTAFYLCASSKSGDRSDGYTFGSGTRLTVV.

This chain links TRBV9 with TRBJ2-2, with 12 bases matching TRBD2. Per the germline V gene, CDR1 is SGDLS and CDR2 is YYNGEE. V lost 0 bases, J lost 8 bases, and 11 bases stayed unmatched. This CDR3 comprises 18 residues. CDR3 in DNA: TGTGCCAGCAGCGTAGCGGAACCGGGACTAGCGGGTGGTGGGGAGCTGTTTTTT. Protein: CASSVAEPGLAGGGELFF. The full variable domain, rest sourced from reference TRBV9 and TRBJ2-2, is DSGVTQTPKHLITATGQRVTLRCSPRSGDLSVYWYQQSLDQGLQFLIQYYNGEERAKGNILERFSAQQFPDLHSELNLSSLELGDSALYFCASSVAEPGLAGGGELFFGEGSRLTVL.

In nucleotides, the CDR3 is TGTGCCAGCAGCTTAGCAGGGGGGGAGAACACTGAAGCTTTCTTT. Its translation is CASSLAGGENTEAFF. V gene TRBV7-9 combines with J gene TRBJ1-1, with a possible D match to TRBD1 (6 bases). CDR3 length equals 15 residues. V shed 0 bases and J shed 1 base, with 9 bases lying between them. CDR1 is SEHNR and CDR2 is FQNEAQ in the germline V gene (reference sequence).

The CDR3 loop is CATSTLGLQGSPTDTQYF. As DNA, the CDR3 is TGTGCCACCAGCACCCTAGGCCTACAGGGGAGTCCCACAGATACGCAGTATTTT. V usage is TRBV15 and J usage is TRBJ2-3; 7 bases fit TRBD1. The CDR3 contains 18 residues. Germline CDR1 reads LNHNV; CDR2 reads YYDKDF (reference sequence). The ends lost 4 bases at V and 2 bases at J; junction bases unmatched: 15.

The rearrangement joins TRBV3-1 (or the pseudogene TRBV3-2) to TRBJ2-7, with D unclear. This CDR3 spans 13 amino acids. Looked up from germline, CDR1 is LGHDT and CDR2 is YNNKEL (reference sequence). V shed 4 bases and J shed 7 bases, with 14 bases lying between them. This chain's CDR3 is CASSPASVPEQYF. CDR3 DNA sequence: TGTGCCAGCAGCCCCGCTTCGGTACCTGAGCAGTACTTC.

The CDR3 here is CASSAIRGPPFF. CDR3 bases: TGTGCCAGTAGTGCAATCAGGGGCCCCCCGTTCTTC. The chain uses TRBV19 and TRBJ2-1; possibly TRBD1 for D (6 bases). From germline, CDR1 is LNHDA and CDR2 SQIVND (reference sequence). Trimming pared 5 bases from V and 15 bases from J, leaving 17 bases between. The CDR3 has 12 amino acids.

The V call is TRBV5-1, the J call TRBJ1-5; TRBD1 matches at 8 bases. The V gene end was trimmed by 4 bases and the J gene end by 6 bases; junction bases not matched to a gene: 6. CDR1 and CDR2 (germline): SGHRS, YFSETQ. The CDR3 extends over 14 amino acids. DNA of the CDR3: TGCGCCAGCAGCAGCGGACAGGGCGGTCAGCCCCAGCATTTT. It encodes CASSSGQGGQPQHF. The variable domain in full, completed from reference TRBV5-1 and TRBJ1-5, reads KAGVTQTPRYLIKTRGQQVTLSCSPISGHRSVSWYQQTPGQGLQFLFEYFSETQRNKGNFPGRFSGRQFSNSRSEMNVSTLELGDSALYLCASSSGQGGQPQHFGDGTRLSIL.

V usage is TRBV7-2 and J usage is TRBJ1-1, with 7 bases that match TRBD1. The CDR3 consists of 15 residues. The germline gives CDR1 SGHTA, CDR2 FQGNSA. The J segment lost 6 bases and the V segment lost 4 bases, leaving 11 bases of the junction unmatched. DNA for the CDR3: TGTGCCAGCAGCTCGGACAGGTCGTTCCGCGCTGAAGCTTTCTTT. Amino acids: CASSSDRSFRAEAFF.